The present T cell receptor (beta chain) was sequenced within a study of T cell repertoires in cytomegalovirus infection. Study-level background: Public TCR beta signature analysis indicated the presence of both CMV infection and matching HLA type.

Comment on this clonotype: The antigen remains unidentified.

Using its own MiXCR run on the reads, TCRdb lists one record per CDR3 protein. The sample consists of some 800,000 distinct CDR3 sequences, approximately 29% of them appearing once. This material consisted of cultured CD8+ T cells from PBMCs, taken from culture after CMV antigen stimulation. This clonotype was obtained from a human donor in good health (CMV status not recorded). Some clones in this sample may be carry-over from other donors' samples.

CDR3 DNA sequence: TGTGCCAGCGCTAGGGCGGCGGGGACTGAAGCTTTCTTT. Amino acids: CASARAAGTEAFF. The rearrangement uses TRBV28 and TRBJ1-1, with D unclear. The germline V gene has CDR1 MDHEN and CDR2 SYDVKM. The V gene lost 8 bases and the J gene lost 5 bases, with 15 bases spanning the gap. CDR3 length equals 13 residues.